This T cell receptor beta chain was identified in a study of T cell responses to AZD1222 COVID-19 vaccine. Turning to this clone: Its antigen is undetermined.

Sequenced by immunoSEQ multiplex PCR; TCRdb stores in-frame clones only, minus some. The sample includes 150,000 to 170,000 clones, less than 90% of them seen just once. The CDR3 length is 15 residues. The germline V gene has CDR1 MDHEN and CDR2 SYDVKM. Trimming removed 6 bases from V and 8 bases from J; junction bases left unmatched: 12. Broader study findings: Nearly half of spike-specific TCRs reportedly target unmutated variant regions.

The rearrangement links TRBV28 to TRBJ1-5, with 8 nucleotides matching TRBD1. This specimen consisted of peripheral blood, obtained on day 0 of AZD1222 vaccination. The sequence was collected from an adult in good health. The CDR3 protein is CASRRPGQAWEPQHF. CDR3 DNA sequence: TGTGCCAGCAGGAGACCGGGACAGGCCTGGGAGCCCCAGCATTTT.